The 18 T cell receptor beta chains presented below share a single source sample, sequenced in a study of siplizumab effects on memory and regulatory T cells. This table comes from immunoSEQ multiplex PCR, and its TCRdb copy is limited to in-frame clones, with some not included. This sample has some 100,000 clones; roughly 94% occur once, and the top ten carry 0.65% to 0.8%. Sample: Tregs sorted from blood. The receptors shown here come from a human donor in good health.

The chain is built from TRBV7-4 and TRBJ1-1; D call uncertain. Germline V gene sequence: CDR1 SGHVT, CDR2 SQSDAQ. This CDR3 is 14 amino acids long. V was trimmed by 4 bases and J by 7 bases, leaving 16 bases between them. CDR3 loop: CASSYPTGAIEAFF. CDR3 bases: TGTGCCAGCAGCTACCCCACGGGAGCAATTGAAGCTTTCTTT.

The CDR3 region is CASSLFLAKNIQYF. As DNA, the CDR3 is TGTGCCAGCAGTTTATTTCTGGCCAAAAACATTCAGTACTTC. The chain is built from TRBV28 and TRBJ2-4; D is uncertain. CDR1 and CDR2 from the germline V gene are MDHEN and SYDVKM. The ends were cut back, 1 base at V and 1 base at J, with 5 bases in the middle. The length of the CDR3 is 14 residues. The variable domain in full, completed from reference TRBV28 and TRBJ2-4, reads DVKVTQSSRYLVKRTGEKVFLECVQDMDHENMFWYRQDPGLGLRLIYFSYDVKMKEKGDIPEGYSVSREKKERFSLILESASTNQTSMYLCASSLFLAKNIQYFGAGTRLSVL.

The chain couples TRBV6-1 to TRBJ1-2; the match to TRBD1 covers 9 bases. Germline V gives CDR1 MNHNS, CDR2 SASEGT. With V trimmed by 9 bases and J by 5 bases, 4 bases remained unmatched. This CDR3 comprises 12 residues. The CDR3 sequence is CARFGQGYGYTF. CDR3 sequence (DNA): TGTGCCAGATTTGGACAGGGGTATGGCTACACCTTC.

The CDR3 DNA is TGTGCCACCAGCAGAGCGAAGGGGGCTCTGCATAGCAATCAGCCCCAGCATTTT. It codes for CATSRAKGALHSNQPQHF. This chain connects TRBV15 to TRBJ1-5, with 7 bases that match TRBD1. CDR3 length: 18 amino acids. Germline loops: CDR1 LNHNV, CDR2 YYDKDF (reference sequence). The V gene end was trimmed by 1 base and the J gene end by 0 bases; junction bases not matched to a gene: 9.

The chain recombines TRBV11-1 with TRBJ1-1, with D possibly being TRBD1 (5 bases). V lost 4 bases and J 1 base, leaving 7 bases between the germline ends. Per germline, CDR1 SGHAT and CDR2 FQDESV (reference sequence). The CDR3 extends over 13 amino acids. CDR3 amino acids: CASSSTGNTEAFF. In DNA, the CDR3 is TGTGCCAGCAGCTCCACAGGGAACACTGAAGCTTTCTTT. Together with reference TRBV11-1 and TRBJ1-1, the CDR3 gives the full variable domain: EAEVAQSPRYKITEKSQAVAFWCDPISGHATLYWYRQILGQGPELLVQFQDESVVDDSQLPKDRFSAERLKGVDSTLKIQPAELGDSAMYLCASSSTGNTEAFFGQGTRLTVV.

This chain connects TRBV6-1 to TRBJ2-5; D gene ambiguous. Trimming took 6 bases from V and 3 from J, leaving 17 bases between them. Per germline, CDR1 MNHNS and CDR2 SASEGT. The CDR3 is 15 residues long. The CDR3 DNA follows: TGTGCCAGCAGAGCACCGAGCCAACCGAAAGAGACCCAGTACTTC. This sequence encodes CASRAPSQPKETQYF.

The genes are TRBV19 and TRBJ1-2; D is uncertain. Germline-derived CDR1 and CDR2 are LNHDA and SQIVND (reference sequence). The length of the CDR3 is 16 residues. Trimming cost V 4 bases and J 2 bases, with 17 bases left between them. The CDR3 loop is CASSNLLRSRNYGYTF. CDR3 nucleotide sequence: TGTGCCAGTAGTAATCTTCTCCGGTCAAGGAACTATGGCTACACCTTC.

The chain joins TRBV10-3 to TRBJ1-4, with D maybe TRBD1 (5 bases). The CDR3 consists of 13 residues. Looked up from germline, CDR1 is ENHRY and CDR2 is SYGVKD. V shed 9 bases and J shed 7 bases, with 15 bases lying between them. CDR3 DNA sequence: TGTGCCATTTCACGGGGGGGAGCTGAAAAACTGTTTTTT. Translation gives CAISRGGAEKLFF.

The chain couples TRBV6-5 to TRBJ2-2, with 7 bases that match TRBD2. After removal of 10 bases from V and 7 bases from J, the junction contained 15 bases not matched to a gene. The CDR3 loop spans 15 amino acids. The germline CDR1 and CDR2 sequences are MNHEY and SVGAGI. The DNA for the CDR3 is TGTGCCACCCTAGGGAGGGAGAGGGTGGTCGGGGAGCTGTTTTTT. The encoded protein is CATLGRERVVGELFF.

V and J are TRBV7-3 and TRBJ2-2; 7 bases fit TRBD2. The junction had 22 bases not matched to a gene; V was cut back by 5 bases and J by 4 bases. The CDR3 spans 20 residues. The V gene's germline CDR1 is SGHTA and CDR2 FQGTGA. The CDR3 protein is CASSPILGSGGRVSTGELFF. CDR3 coding DNA: TGTGCCAGCAGCCCCATCCTAGGGTCTGGCGGGAGAGTTTCCACCGGGGAGCTGTTTTTT.

The chain joins TRBV7-2 to TRBJ1-1, with unresolved D. The CDR3 is 12 amino acids. Trimming took off 0 bases at V and 7 bases at J, with 6 bases between the two ends. Germline V gene sequence: CDR1 SGHTA, CDR2 FQGNSA. This CDR3 reads CASSLAGFEAFF. The CDR3 DNA sequence: TGTGCCAGCAGCTTAGCAGGGTTTGAAGCTTTCTTT.

V usage is TRBV11-3 and J usage is TRBJ2-2; the match to TRBD1 covers 9 bases. This CDR3 is 17 amino acids long. The trim removed 1 base at V and 5 bases at J, leaving 8 bases unmatched. Per the germline V gene, CDR1 is SGHNT and CDR2 is YENEEA. Here the CDR3 DNA reads TGTGCCAGCAGCTTAGGTTGGGGACAGGGAGAGACCGGGGAGCTGTTTTTT. This encodes CASSLGWGQGETGELFF.

The genes are TRBV9 and TRBJ2-5, with 14 positions matching TRBD2. The germline V gene has CDR1 SGDLS and CDR2 YYNGEE. This CDR3 region has 17 residues. V dropped 2 bases and J dropped 5; count of bases not matched to a gene: 8. The CDR3 spells CASSVGLAGGFRETQYF. In nucleotides, the CDR3 is TGTGCCAGCAGCGTTGGACTAGCGGGAGGATTTCGGGAGACCCAGTACTTC.

The chain is built from TRBV6-5 and TRBJ2-5; D not resolved. CDR1 and CDR2 (germline): MNHEY, SVGAGI. The CDR3 has 13 residues. Trimming shortened V by 6 bases and J by 2 bases, and 10 bases separated the two germline ends. The CDR3 DNA reads TGTGCCAGCAGGAGGACGGTTCAAGAGACCCAGTACTTC. Translated: CASRRTVQETQYF.

The chain links TRBV7-9 to TRBJ2-7, with 12 bases matching TRBD1. This CDR3 region has 16 residues. J was trimmed by 6 bases and V by 2 bases; bases with no gene match: 8. Germline-derived CDR1 and CDR2 are SEHNR and FQNEAQ (reference sequence). The CDR3 DNA reads as TGTGCCAGCAGCTTATGGACCGGGACAGGGGGCGGCGAGCAGTACTTC. Amino acid sequence: CASSLWTGTGGGEQYF.

This chain links TRBV20-1 with TRBJ1-2; no reliable D call. Trimming took 2 bases from V and 3 from J, leaving 4 bases between them. The length of the CDR3 is 11 residues. CDR1 and CDR2 from the germline V gene are DFQATT and SNEGSKA (reference sequence). CDR3 amino acids: CSARRDYGYTF. In nucleotides, the CDR3 is TGCAGTGCTAGAAGGGACTATGGCTACACCTTC.

This rearrangement joins TRBV5-1 to TRBJ2-6; D tentatively fits TRBD1 or TRBD2 (5 bases each). CDR1 SGHRS and CDR2 YFSETQ come from the germline V gene. With 5 bases removed from V and 1 base from J, the gap between germline ends came to 13 bases. The CDR3 has 16 amino acids. CDR3 region: CASRSGTGSGANVLTF. For the CDR3, the DNA is TGCGCCAGCAGGTCAGGGACGGGGTCTGGGGCCAACGTCCTGACTTTC.

This chain joins TRBV10-3 and TRBJ2-1; weak D call: TRBD1 (6 bases). The CDR3 contains 14 residues. Germline lookup yields CDR1 ENHRY and CDR2 SYGVKD. V was trimmed by 5 bases and J by 8 bases, leaving 16 bases between them. Written as DNA, the CDR3 is TGTGCCATCAGTCAGACCAGGGGTGAGGATGAGCAGTTCTTC. Its translation is CAISQTRGEDEQFF.